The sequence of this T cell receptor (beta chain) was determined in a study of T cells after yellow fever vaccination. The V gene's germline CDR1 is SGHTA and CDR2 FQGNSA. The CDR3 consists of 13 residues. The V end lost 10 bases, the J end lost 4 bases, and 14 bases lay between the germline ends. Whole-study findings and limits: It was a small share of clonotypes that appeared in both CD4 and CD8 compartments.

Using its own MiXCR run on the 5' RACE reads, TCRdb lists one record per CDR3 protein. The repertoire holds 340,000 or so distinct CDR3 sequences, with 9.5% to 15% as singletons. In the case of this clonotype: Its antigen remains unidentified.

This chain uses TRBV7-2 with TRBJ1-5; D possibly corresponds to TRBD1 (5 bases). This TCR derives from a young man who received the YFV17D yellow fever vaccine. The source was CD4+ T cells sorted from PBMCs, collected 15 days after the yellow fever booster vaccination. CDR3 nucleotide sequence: TGTGCCACCTCGGGGGGAGTGAATCAGCCCCAGCATTTT. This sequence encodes CATSGGVNQPQHF. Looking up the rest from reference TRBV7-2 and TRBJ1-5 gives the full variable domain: GAGVSQSPSNKVTEKGKDVELRCDPISGHTALYWYRQSLGQGLEFLIYFQGNSAPDKSGLPSDRFSAERTGGSVSTLTIQRTQQEDSAVYLCATSGGVNQPQHFGDGTRLSIL.